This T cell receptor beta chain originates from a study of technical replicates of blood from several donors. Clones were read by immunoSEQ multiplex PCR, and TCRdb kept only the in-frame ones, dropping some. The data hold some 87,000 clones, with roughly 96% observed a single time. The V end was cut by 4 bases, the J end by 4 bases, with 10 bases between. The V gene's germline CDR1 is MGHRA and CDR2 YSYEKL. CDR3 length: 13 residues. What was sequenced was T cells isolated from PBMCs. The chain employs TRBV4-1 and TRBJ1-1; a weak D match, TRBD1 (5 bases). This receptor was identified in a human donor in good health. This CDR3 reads CASSPGLSTEAFF. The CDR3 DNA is TGCGCCAGCAGCCCAGGGTTGAGCACTGAAGCTTTCTTT.